These 10 T cell receptor beta chains originate from one sample sequenced in a study of beta chain features in type 1 diabetes. The authors reverse transcribed all of the isolated RNA, so sequencing captured expressed TCRB transcripts. Clones were sequenced by immunoSEQ multiplex PCR, and TCRdb holds only the in-frame ones, with some missing. The sample carries approximately 240,000 clones, about a sixth recorded once. Study results and caveats: Across all four CD4+ subsets, people with type 1 diabetes showed modestly shorter TCRB CDR3s.

These receptors' antigens are unknown. The material sequenced was naive CD4+ T cells from blood. The receptors derive from a man aged 30-40 years with type 1 diabetes.

This clone has more than one count but fewer than ten. This rearrangement joins TRBV29-1 to TRBJ2-7, with D perhaps matching TRBD2 (5 bases). The germline CDR1 and CDR2 sequences are SQVTM and ANQGSEA. V lost 5 bases, J lost 9 bases, and 20 bases lay in between. This CDR3 comprises 13 residues. The CDR3 region is CSVPGLGSAGQYF. DNA of the CDR3: TGCAGCGTTCCGGGATTGGGGTCAGCAGGGCAGTACTTC.

In its sample, this clone was seen a few times. The chain recombines TRBV30 with TRBJ2-5, with unresolved D. CDR1 is GTSNPN, CDR2 SVGIG, per germline (reference sequence). Trimming took off 3 bases at V and 1 base at J, with 15 bases between the two ends. There are 15 residues in the CDR3. CDR3 DNA: TGTGCCTGGAGGAGTCCAGCCTTGACCCAAGAGACCCAGTACTTC. Protein: CAWRSPALTQETQYF.

This clone showed up just a few times. J is TRBJ2-7 and V is TRBV4-3; 9 bases are a match to TRBD1. Germline values: CDR1 LGHNA, CDR2 YSLEER. V lost 1 base, J lost 1 base, and 5 bases stayed unmatched. CDR3 length equals 16 residues. This CDR3 is CASSQAGTGMSYEQYF. DNA of the CDR3: TGCGCCAGCAGCCAAGCCGGGACAGGGATGTCCTACGAGCAGTACTTC.

This chain uses TRBV6-5 with TRBJ2-7; D uncertain. V gave up 4 bases and J gave up 2 bases, with 9 bases separating them. This CDR3 region has 13 residues. The germline V gene has CDR1 MNHEY and CDR2 SVGAGI. The CDR3 spells CASSSTGTYEQYF. CDR3 DNA: TGTGCCAGCAGTTCCACGGGTACCTACGAGCAGTACTTC.

The chain has TRBV7-2 and TRBJ2-5, with 8 bases that match TRBD1. This CDR3 region has 15 residues. The V gene end was trimmed by 5 bases and the J gene end by 4 bases; junction bases not matched to a gene: 9. Looked up from germline, CDR1 is SGHTA and CDR2 is FQGNSA. CDR3: CASSLKGRGRETQYF. Written as DNA, the CDR3 is TGTGCCAGCAGCCTGAAGGGCAGGGGGCGAGAGACCCAGTACTTC.

This clone turned up a few times. The rearrangement links TRBV29-1 to TRBJ2-5; TRBD1 matches 7 bases. CDR1 is SQVTM, CDR2 ANQGSEA, per germline. This CDR3 contains 13 residues. With V trimmed by 7 bases and J by 4 bases, 9 bases remained unmatched. The DNA of the CDR3 is TGCAGCGCCGGGACAGTGAAAGGAGAGACCCAGTACTTC. It is translated as CSAGTVKGETQYF.

J is TRBJ2-4 and V is TRBV7-9, with TRBD1 matching over 7 bases. Losses at the gene ends were 5 bases for V and 1 base for J; bases not matched to a gene: 5. The CDR3 spans 15 residues. CDR1 is SEHNR and CDR2 is FQNEAQ in the germline V gene (reference sequence). Written as DNA, the CDR3 is TGTGCCAGCAGCCACACAGGGGCGGCCAAAAACATTCAGTACTTC. It codes for CASSHTGAAKNIQYF.

This clone was counted only a few times. The V call is TRBV30, the J call TRBJ2-2; 7 bases are a match to TRBD1. Germline V gives CDR1 GTSNPN, CDR2 SVGIG (reference sequence). With 0 bases clipped from V and 4 bases from J, the junction kept 5 bases outside the gene matches. This CDR3 spans 15 amino acids. The CDR3 coding sequence is TGTGCCTGGAGTGTCCGGGACAGACTCACCGGGGAGCTGTTTTTT. It translates to CAWSVRDRLTGELFF. The complete variable domain, with remaining parts taken from reference TRBV30 and TRBJ2-2, reads SQTIHQWPATLVQPVGSPLSLECTVEGTSNPNLYWYRQAAGRGLQLLFYSVGIGQISSEVPQNLSASRPQDRQFILSSKKLLLSDSGFYLCAWSVRDRLTGELFFGEGSRLTVL.

CDR3 sequence: CASRVTSSYGYTF. The CDR3 DNA sequence: TGTGCCAGCAGGGTGACAAGTTCCTATGGCTACACCTTC. V is TRBV28 and J is TRBJ1-2; unclear D gene. CDR1 and CDR2 (germline): MDHEN, SYDVKM. V was trimmed by 6 bases and J by 4 bases, leaving 12 bases between them. This CDR3 region has 13 residues.

The V and J genes are TRBV27 and TRBJ2-7, with D unresolved. V was trimmed by 2 bases and J by 2 bases, leaving 7 bases between them. The CDR3 is made up of 13 amino acids. The germline V gene has CDR1 MNHEY and CDR2 SMNVEV (reference sequence). The CDR3 sequence is CASSLEATYEQYF. CDR3 coding DNA: TGTGCCAGCAGTTTAGAGGCGACCTACGAGCAGTACTTC.